This TCR beta chain was observed in a study of blood T cell repertoires in COVID-19. Sequenced by immunoSEQ multiplex PCR; TCRdb stores in-frame clones only, minus some. Of about 130,000 clones in the sample, around 89% are singletons; the top ten hold 2.5% to 3%. Input material: peripheral blood. This clonotype originated in a man in his 60s with active or convalescent COVID-19.

The CDR3 is CASSQATSGGETQYF. The CDR3 DNA is TGTGCCAGCAGCCAAGCCACTAGCGGAGGAGAGACCCAGTACTTC. This chain connects TRBV3-1 (or the pseudogene TRBV3-2) to TRBJ2-5; TRBD2 matches at 8 bases. The CDR3 runs to 15 residues. The germline gives CDR1 LGHDT, CDR2 YNNKEL (reference sequence). With 1 base clipped from V and 4 bases from J, the junction kept 5 bases outside the gene matches.